These T cell receptor beta chains were read from a single sample in a study of immune heterogeneity within non-small cell lung tumors. TCRdb ran MiXCR on the multiplex PCR reads and lists one entry per CDR3 protein. There are 4,000 to 5,000 distinct CDR3 sequences in the sample; roughly 35% occur only once, and 20% to 25% lies in the top ten. Sequencing was carried out using lung tumor tissue. Receptors were obtained from a woman between 45 and 65 years old with non-small cell lung cancer. CDR3s leave out the opening cysteine and the closing phenylalanine or tryptophan. A D gene is named only where the DNA matches it firmly.

d_call: -
v_call: TRBV28
j_call: TRBJ1-5
cdr3_aa: ASSLGGATKFYSNQPQH

d_call: -
v_call: TRBV9
j_call: TRBJ2-1
cdr3_aa: ASSRSLYNEQF

d_call: -
v_call: TRBV20-1
j_call: TRBJ1-1
cdr3_aa: SASRLNTEAF

d_call: TRBD1
v_call: TRBV20-1
j_call: TRBJ1-2
cdr3_aa: SATTGVEGYT

d_call: -
v_call: TRBV12-3/TRBV12-4
j_call: TRBJ2-6
cdr3_aa: ASSFGGSGANVLT

d_call: -
v_call: TRBV5-4
j_call: TRBJ2-2
cdr3_aa: ASSPRERQAGELF

d_call: TRBD2
v_call: TRBV7-9
j_call: TRBJ2-2
cdr3_aa: ASSHPTSGANTWELF

d_call: -
v_call: TRBV29-1
j_call: TRBJ2-7
cdr3_aa: SVETPVTSYEQY

d_call: -
v_call: TRBV15
j_call: TRBJ2-1
cdr3_aa: ATSGAGANNEQF

d_call: TRBD1
v_call: TRBV10-3
j_call: TRBJ2-7
cdr3_aa: AISGEGQGIGEQY

d_call: -
v_call: TRBV2
j_call: TRBJ1-1
cdr3_aa: ASRARTAAGTNTEAF

d_call: TRBD1
v_call: TRBV20-1
j_call: TRBJ2-7
cdr3_aa: SAQTGRAYEQY

d_call: TRBD1
v_call: TRBV28
j_call: TRBJ2-2
cdr3_aa: ASSQGQAVTNTGELF

d_call: -
v_call: TRBV20-1
j_call: TRBJ2-7
cdr3_aa: SANGASYEQY

d_call: -
v_call: TRBV27
j_call: TRBJ2-5
cdr3_aa: ASSQTTGGETQY

d_call: -
v_call: TRBV28
j_call: TRBJ1-2
cdr3_aa: ASRFGTSYGYT

d_call: -
v_call: TRBV10-1
j_call: TRBJ2-3
cdr3_aa: ASSAARVGTDTQY

d_call: -
v_call: TRBV19
j_call: TRBJ1-5
cdr3_aa: ASSIRQRSNQPQH